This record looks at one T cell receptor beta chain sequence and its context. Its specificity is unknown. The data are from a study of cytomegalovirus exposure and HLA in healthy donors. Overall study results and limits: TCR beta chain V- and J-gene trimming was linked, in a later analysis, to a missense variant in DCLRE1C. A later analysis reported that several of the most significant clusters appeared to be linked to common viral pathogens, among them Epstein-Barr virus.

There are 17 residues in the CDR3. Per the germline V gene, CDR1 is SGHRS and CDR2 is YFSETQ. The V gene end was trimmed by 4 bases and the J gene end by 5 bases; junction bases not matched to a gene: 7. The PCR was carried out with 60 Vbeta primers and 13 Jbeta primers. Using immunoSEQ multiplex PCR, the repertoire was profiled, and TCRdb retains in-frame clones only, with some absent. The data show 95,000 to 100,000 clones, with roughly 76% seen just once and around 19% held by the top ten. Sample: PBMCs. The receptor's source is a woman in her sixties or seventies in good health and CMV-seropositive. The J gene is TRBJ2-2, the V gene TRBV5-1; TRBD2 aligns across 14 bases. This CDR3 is CASSQGLAGVGTGELFF. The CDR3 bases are TGCGCCAGCAGCCAGGGACTAGCGGGAGTAGGGACCGGGGAGCTGTTTTTT.